This T cell receptor (beta chain) was found in a study of T cell repertoires in cytomegalovirus infection. Overall study: CMV infection together with matching HLA type was indicated by public TCR beta signatures.

Each CDR3 protein is one row after TCRdb ran MiXCR on the reads. This sample has hundreds of thousands of distinct CDR3 sequences, with 30% to 40% found just once. This clonotype was seen only a few times. Its specificity is not known. This CDR3 comprises 14 residues. V gave up 5 bases and J gave up 0 bases; unmatched junction bases: 4. This chain links TRBV12-3 or TRBV12-4 with TRBJ2-7; 7 bases match TRBD1. The source is a human donor in good health (CMV status not recorded). Some clones in this sample may be carry-over from other donors' samples. The input for sequencing was cultured PBMCs, taken from culture after CMV antigen stimulation. CDR3 in amino acids: CASSKGQSSYEQYF. The DNA of the CDR3 is TGTGCCAGCAGTAAGGGACAGAGCTCCTACGAGCAGTACTTC.